Below, 27 T cell receptor beta chains from the same sample are listed, as sequenced in a study of T cell repertoires in cytomegalovirus infection. TCRdb reprocessed the reads via MiXCR and lists one record per CDR3 protein. The sample shows a few hundred thousand distinct CDR3 sequences, 9.5% of them seen only once. Sequenced: PBMCs. The receptor set was obtained from a human donor in good health (CMV status not recorded). Some clones in this sample may be carry-over from other donors' samples.

This chain joins TRBV5-1 and TRBJ2-1, with TRBD2 identical over 13 bases. With V trimmed by 5 bases and J by 4 bases, 6 bases remained unmatched. Germline CDR1 SGHRS, CDR2 YFSETQ. The CDR3 loop spans 16 amino acids. The CDR3 loop is CASRDGTSGAYNEQFF. CDR3 bases: TGCGCCAGCAGGGACGGGACTAGCGGGGCATACAATGAGCAGTTCTTC.

The chain uses TRBV12-3 or TRBV12-4 and TRBJ2-6; no reliable D call. The CDR3 runs 13 residues. The germline V and J ends were trimmed by 3 bases and 2 bases, with 2 bases remaining between them. The CDR3 loop is CASSFTGANVLTF. In nucleotides, the CDR3 is TGTGCCAGCAGTTTCACTGGGGCCAACGTCCTGACTTTC.

This clonotype was picked up one time. Being one base from a much bigger clone, this may be a read error. The V gene is TRBV7-2, the J gene TRBJ1-1; D is unclear. There are 13 residues in the CDR3. The germline V gene has CDR1 SGHTA and CDR2 FQGNSA. Trimming shortened V by 4 bases and J by 3 bases, and 9 bases separated the two germline ends. CDR3 sequence (DNA): TGTGCCAGCAGCTCCAGTTCCTACACTGAAGCTTTCTTT. Its protein product is CASSSSSYTEAFF.

This clonotype showed up many times. The J gene is TRBJ2-7, the V gene TRBV7-2; TRBD1 matches 11 bases. The junction had 13 bases not matched to a gene; V was cut back by 5 bases and J by 4 bases. The CDR3 spans 17 residues. Looked up from germline, CDR1 is SGHTA and CDR2 is FQGNSA. The CDR3 DNA reads TGTGCCAGCAGCCCCAGGCCACAGGGGACAGGGGGGTACGAGCAGTACTTC. It is translated as CASSPRPQGTGGYEQYF.

This clonotype was observed at least ten times. The chain combines TRBV12-3 or TRBV12-4 with TRBJ1-1, with D maybe TRBD1 (6 bases). The CDR3 is 14 residues long. The V end was cut by 7 bases, the J end by 4 bases, with 16 bases between. The CDR3 loop reads CASTPGAGGTEAFF. DNA for the CDR3: TGTGCCAGCACCCCGGGGGCTGGTGGCACTGAAGCTTTCTTT.

This clonotype showed up just a few times. The chain has TRBV28 and TRBJ2-5; 11 nucleotides line up with TRBD2. Germline V CDR1 and CDR2: MDHEN, SYDVKM. V trimming: 6 bases; J trimming: 3 bases; junction bases outside the gene matches: 9. This CDR3 region has 16 residues. The CDR3 reads CASSSNSGRAEETQYF. CDR3 bases: TGTGCCAGCAGCTCTAATAGCGGGAGGGCCGAAGAGACCCAGTACTTC.

As for this clonotype: This sequence may be a read error, since a much larger clone differs from it by one base. This sequence joins TRBV14 and TRBJ1-6; 7 bases are a match to TRBD1. The CDR3 runs 14 residues. CDR1 and CDR2 (germline): SGHDN, FVKESK. V dropped 4 bases and J dropped 7; count of bases not matched to a gene: 4. For the CDR3, the DNA is TGTGCCAGCAGCCGGTACAGGGGCAATTCACCCCTCCACTTT. Translated: CASSRYRGNSPLHF.

The table lists this clonotype with a few counts. The chain combines TRBV12-3 or TRBV12-4 with TRBJ2-5, with TRBD1 matching 7 bases. CDR3 length equals 19 residues. Germline trimming cut 3 bases from V and 3 bases from J; bases unmatched to any gene: 19. The CDR3 DNA is TGTGCCAGCAGTTTTAGGACGGCGAACAGGGGACGAACGGAAGAGACCCAGTACTTC. Protein sequence: CASSFRTANRGRTEETQYF.

Remarks on this clonotype: A much larger clone is a single base away; this may be a read error. V is TRBV7-2 and J is TRBJ2-5; no firm D call. The DNA end is a closer match to TRBJ2-7, so the J assignment may be wrong. Looked up from germline, CDR1 is SGHTA and CDR2 is FQGNSA. The length of the CDR3 is 13 residues. The DNA for the CDR3 is TGTGCCAGCACCTCCGACCCAGGTTACGAGCAGTACTTC. Translated, it gives CASTSDPGYEQYF.

The chain links TRBV4-2 to TRBJ1-2; TRBD1 matches 12 bases. The CDR3 has 16 amino acids. CDR1 is LGHNA and CDR2 is YNFKEQ in the germline V gene. V was clipped by 8 bases and J by 8 bases; unmatched bases: 15. This CDR3 is CASGPGTGGDLQGYTF. CDR3 sequence (DNA): TGTGCCAGCGGGCCCGGGACAGGGGGCGATTTACAGGGCTACACCTTC.

CDR3 residues: CASSLAMGVYGYTF. For the CDR3, the DNA is TGTGCCAGCAGTTTAGCTATGGGGGTCTATGGCTACACCTTC. The chain uses TRBV12-3 or TRBV12-4 and TRBJ1-2; D is perhaps TRBD1 (5 bases). V was clipped by 0 bases and J by 4 bases, with 9 bases between them. This CDR3 region has 14 residues.

This clonotype turned up a few times. At one of its ends the junction is not consistent with the germline gene, which may arise from a read error. The CDR3 loop is CASSPTDGVNGQFF. The CDR3 DNA follows: TGTGCCAGCAGTCCGACGGACGGAGTCAATGGGCAGTTCTTC. The chain recombines TRBV27 with TRBJ2-1; D remains unclear. The CDR3 has 14 residues. Germline V gene sequence: CDR1 MNHEY, CDR2 SMNVEV (reference sequence).

This clonotype has just a few counts. V and J are TRBV29-1 and TRBJ1-5, with D tentatively TRBD1 (6 bases). Between the trimmed V and J ends, which lost 8 bases and 7 bases, there was a span of 18 bases. CDR1 is SQVTM, CDR2 ANQGSEA, per germline. This CDR3 spans 13 amino acids. The DNA for the CDR3 is TGCAGCACAAAAGAGGGGGGAGGACAGCCCCAGCATTTT. As protein: CSTKEGGGQPQHF. Looking up the rest from reference TRBV29-1 and TRBJ1-5 gives the full variable domain: SAVISQKPSRDICQRGTSLTIQCQVDSQVTMMFWYRQQPGQSLTLIATANQGSEATYESGFVIDKFPISRPNLTFSTLTVSNMSPEDSSIYLCSTKEGGGQPQHFGDGTRLSIL.

This rearrangement joins TRBV7-8 to TRBJ1-1; TRBD1 aligns across 9 bases. This CDR3 has 15 amino acids. V lost 3 bases to trimming and J lost 5 bases; unmatched junction nucleotides: 7. Germline CDR1 SGHVS, CDR2 FQNEAQ. This chain's CDR3 is CASSFRLTGGTEAFF. CDR3 bases: TGTGCCAGCAGCTTTCGATTGACAGGGGGGACTGAAGCTTTCTTT.

Only a few counts were recorded for this clonotype. The V call is TRBV19, the J call TRBJ1-6; 12 bases line up with TRBD1. CDR1 and CDR2 (germline): LNHDA, SQIVND (reference sequence). The CDR3 is 13 residues long. Trimming at V came to 10 bases and at J to 8 bases, leaving 3 bases not matched to a gene. DNA of the CDR3: TGTGCCACCCGGGACAGGGGGCATTCACCCCTCCACTTT. This translates into CATRDRGHSPLHF.

There are many counts of this clonotype. The rearrangement uses TRBV29-1 and TRBJ2-7, with TRBD1 identical over 9 bases. The J segment lost 1 base and the V segment lost 6 bases, leaving 7 bases of the junction unmatched. Per germline, CDR1 SQVTM and CDR2 ANQGSEA. The CDR3 has 14 amino acids. This chain's CDR3 is CSVMGQGISYEQYF. For the CDR3, the DNA is TGCAGCGTGATGGGACAGGGAATTTCCTACGAGCAGTACTTC.

V gene TRBV20-1 combines with J gene TRBJ1-5; unclear D gene. There are 17 residues in the CDR3. The germline CDR1 and CDR2 sequences are DFQATT and SNEGSKA (reference sequence). Trimming took off 0 bases at V and 4 bases at J, with 19 bases between the two ends. CDR3 coding DNA: TGCAGTGCTAGAGATTCGCTATTTCGCGGCAAAAATCAGCCCCAGCATTTT. Translation gives CSARDSLFRGKNQPQHF.

V gene TRBV6-2 or TRBV6-3 combines with J gene TRBJ1-2, with D unresolved. The CDR3 totals 13 residues. Germline V lookup: CDR1 MNHEY, CDR2 SVGEGT. V was clipped by 8 bases and J by 0 bases, with 10 bases between them. CDR3 bases: TGTGCCAGCGCCCATAAACCTAACTATGGCTACACCTTC. It translates to CASAHKPNYGYTF.

This sequence joins TRBV20-1 and TRBJ2-1; D is possibly TRBD2 (6 bases). Trimming shortened V by 2 bases and J by 9 bases, and 20 bases separated the two germline ends. The CDR3 is 15 amino acids. From germline, CDR1 is DFQATT and CDR2 SNEGSKA (reference sequence). The CDR3 coding sequence is TGCAGTGCTAGACCTGGATGGGAGGACGACGGTGAGCAGTTCTTC. It encodes CSARPGWEDDGEQFF.

This clonotype was picked up a small number of times. The rearrangement uses TRBV6-1 and TRBJ2-3; 12 positions match TRBD2. Germline loops: CDR1 MNHNS, CDR2 SASEGT. The CDR3 runs 16 residues. V gave up 5 bases and J gave up 5 bases; unmatched junction bases: 8. CDR3 sequence: CASSFWTSGIEDTQYF. For the CDR3, the DNA is TGTGCCAGCAGTTTCTGGACTAGCGGGATAGAAGATACGCAGTATTTT.

The CDR3 DNA follows: TGCGCCAGCAGCCAAGATATTAGCTATGGCTACACCTTC. Translation gives CASSQDISYGYTF. The rearrangement joins TRBV4-3 to TRBJ1-2; D not resolved. The germline CDR1 and CDR2 sequences are LGHNA and YSLEER. V was cut by 0 bases and J by 4 bases, with 6 bases left in between. The CDR3 sequence is 13 residues long.

This clonotype has ten or more counts. This chain joins TRBV27 and TRBJ2-5; 11 positions match TRBD2. V lost 2 bases to trimming and J lost 7 bases; unmatched junction nucleotides: 15. Germline V gene lookup returns CDR1 MNHEY and CDR2 SMNVEV (reference sequence). The CDR3 spans 18 residues. CDR3 DNA sequence: TGTGCCAGCAGTTTAAAGTCGGGTAGCGGGAGGGCCAGTGGGACCCAGTACTTC. Its translation is CASSLKSGSGRASGTQYF.

This sequence joins TRBV12-3 or TRBV12-4 and TRBJ2-4, with no clear D. The V end was cut by 7 bases, the J end by 2 bases, with 9 bases between. The CDR3 length is 13 residues. The DNA for the CDR3 is TGTGCCAGCAATAAGGGCACCAAAAACATTCAGTACTTC. As protein: CASNKGTKNIQYF.

Turning to this clonotype: Relative to the germline gene, one junction end is altered; a read error may explain this. The chain uses TRBV11-2 and TRBJ1-4; D gene uncertain. Germline V gene data show CDR1 as SGHAT and CDR2 as FQNNGV. The CDR3 is 15 residues long. CDR3 protein: CASGLGWTSGEKLFF. The CDR3, as DNA: TGTGCCAGCGGCTTAGGCTGGACCTCGGGAGAAAAACTGTTTTTT.

This clonotype was picked up many times. The chain employs TRBV7-6 and TRBJ2-5; 10 nucleotides align to TRBD2. Trimming cost V 3 bases and J 9 bases; bases outside gene matches: 4. In germline, CDR1 is SGHVS, CDR2 FNYEAQ. The CDR3 sequence is 13 residues long. The CDR3 protein is CASSFVSGGSQYF. The CDR3 coding sequence is TGTGCCAGCAGCTTTGTTAGCGGGGGGTCCCAGTACTTC.

This clonotype was seen more than once but under ten times. The chain combines TRBV5-4 with TRBJ1-2, with 9 nucleotides matching TRBD1. CDR3 length: 15 residues. Trimming at V came to 4 bases and at J to 6 bases, leaving 10 bases not matched to a gene. The germline V gene encodes CDR1 SGHNT and CDR2 YYREEE (reference sequence). CDR3 region: CASSLGQWTGDGYTF. DNA for the CDR3: TGTGCCAGCAGCCTAGGCCAATGGACAGGGGATGGCTACACCTTC.

This clonotype showed up many times. DNA of the CDR3: TGTGCCAGTTCTACACCGGGGGAGATTTACGAGCAGTACTTC. As protein: CASSTPGEIYEQYF. The chain has TRBV7-9 and TRBJ2-7, with D possibly TRBD2 on 6 matching bases. The V end was cut by 9 bases, the J end by 4 bases, with 19 bases between. Germline CDR1 SEHNR, CDR2 FQNEAQ (reference sequence). The CDR3 spans 14 residues. The whole variable domain, remainder taken from reference TRBV7-9 and TRBJ2-7, is DTGVSQNPRHKITKRGQNVTFRCDPISEHNRLYWYRQTLGQGPEFLTYFQNEAQLEKSRLLSDRFSAERPKGSFSTLEIQRTEQGDSAMYLCASSTPGEIYEQYFGPGTRLTVT.